The 26 T cell receptor beta chains below all came from one sample that was sequenced in a study of blood T cell repertoires in COVID-19. TCRdb keeps only in-frame clones here, not all; method: immunoSEQ multiplex PCR. The table lists over 95,000 clones, roughly 91% of them singletons. Input material: peripheral blood. These TCRs come from a human donor with acute or convalescent COVID-19. The donor label of this sample is uncertain.

The chain uses TRBV4-2 and TRBJ1-5; TRBD1 is a possible D gene (6 bases). Germline V gene data show CDR1 as LGHNA and CDR2 as YNFKEQ. The ends were cut back, 2 bases at V and 2 bases at J, with 13 bases in the middle. The CDR3 is 16 amino acids. The CDR3 spells CASSQYQGTGNQPQHF. The DNA of the CDR3 is TGTGCCAGCAGCCAATATCAGGGGACGGGCAATCAGCCCCAGCATTTT.

The rearrangement joins TRBV7-6 to TRBJ1-1; possibly TRBD1 for D (6 bases). The CDR3 covers 13 residues. Germline CDR1 SGHVS, CDR2 FNYEAQ. Trimming shortened V by 0 bases and J by 8 bases, and 10 bases separated the two germline ends. The CDR3 sequence is CASSLAEGEEAFF. CDR3 nucleotide sequence: TGTGCCAGCAGCTTAGCTGAGGGGGAGGAAGCTTTCTTT.

The rearrangement links TRBV6-5 to TRBJ2-2; a possible D gene is TRBD2 (6 bases). The V gene lost 7 bases and the J gene lost 5 bases, with 17 bases spanning the gap. CDR3 length: 15 residues. Looked up from germline, CDR1 is MNHEY and CDR2 is SVGAGI. The CDR3 coding sequence is TGTGCCAGCAAACCGGACTATACGTCAACCGGGGAGCTGTTTTTT. As protein: CASKPDYTSTGELFF.

The CDR3 loop is CASSSTGNQETQYF. CDR3 DNA sequence: TGCGCCAGCAGCTCGACAGGGAACCAAGAGACCCAGTACTTC. This chain uses TRBV5-1 with TRBJ2-5, with 7 bases aligning to TRBD1. V lost 3 bases and J lost 0; bases outside the gene matches: 2. The CDR3 is 14 residues long. Germline CDR1 is SGHRS and CDR2 is YFSETQ.

This clone was seen just once. The CDR3, as DNA: TGTGCCAGCAGCCAAGAAGGCTCCGGGACTAGCGGGATGGGTGAGCAGTTCTTC. Encoded protein: CASSQEGSGTSGMGEQFF. V and J are TRBV3-1 (or the pseudogene TRBV3-2) and TRBJ2-1; 13 nucleotides agree with TRBD2. J was trimmed by 9 bases and V by 0 bases; bases with no gene match: 11. Germline V lookup: CDR1 LGHDT, CDR2 YNNKEL (reference sequence). This CDR3 is built from 18 residues.

The V call is TRBV27, the J call TRBJ2-1; 12 positions match TRBD2. This CDR3 is 19 amino acids long. The junction had 10 bases not matched to a gene; V was cut back by 2 bases and J by 2 bases. Germline CDR1 MNHEY, CDR2 SMNVEV (reference sequence). Here the CDR3 DNA reads TGTGCCAGCAGTTTACCTCGGGGACTAGCGGGTCCACCCTACAATGAGCAGTTCTTC. Residues: CASSLPRGLAGPPYNEQFF.

The CDR3 DNA reads as TGTGCCAGCAGCTTGGCACAGGGAGAGCAGTTCTTC. It yields the protein CASSLAQGEQFF. The chain is built from TRBV5-4 and TRBJ2-1; D is possibly TRBD1 (6 bases). Trimming took off 0 bases at V and 10 bases at J, with 8 bases between the two ends. The germline V gene has CDR1 SGHNT and CDR2 YYREEE (reference sequence). This CDR3 is built from 12 residues.

The genes are TRBV3-1 (or the pseudogene TRBV3-2) and TRBJ2-5; D not resolved. The CDR3 totals 12 residues. CDR1 is LGHDT and CDR2 is YNNKEL in the germline V gene (reference sequence). V was trimmed by 5 bases and J by 5 bases, leaving 9 bases between them. The CDR3, as DNA: TGTGCCAGCAGCAGCGTGTTGGAGACCCAGTACTTC. Its protein product is CASSSVLETQYF.

This chain connects TRBV4-3 to TRBJ2-3; no clear D gene. Germline CDR1 is LGHNA and CDR2 is YSLEER. The CDR3 contains 17 residues. Trimming removed 4 bases from V and 0 bases from J, with 17 bases in between. The CDR3 DNA is TGCGCCAGCAGCCCCGGTGTTCGGCGGAGCAGCACAGATACGCAGTATTTT. This codes for CASSPGVRRSSTDTQYF.

This clone was counted a few times. This chain links TRBV11-2 with TRBJ2-5; a possible D gene is TRBD2 (6 bases). The germline V and J ends were trimmed by 4 bases and 2 bases, with 11 bases remaining between them. The CDR3 runs 14 residues. Germline V gene sequence: CDR1 SGHAT, CDR2 FQNNGV. The DNA for the CDR3 is TGTGCCAGCAGCTCCAGGCGGGAACAAGAGACCCAGTACTTC. Encoded protein: CASSSRREQETQYF.

The chain links TRBV7-2 to TRBJ2-3; D is undetermined. CDR1 is SGHTA, CDR2 FQGNSA, per germline. Trimming stripped 3 bases from V and 5 bases from J, with 9 bases between. The CDR3 is made up of 13 amino acids. Here the CDR3 reads CASSLVPVDTQYF. The CDR3 DNA is TGTGCCAGCAGCTTGGTCCCGGTAGATACGCAGTATTTT. The full variable domain, with the rest looked up from reference TRBV7-2 and TRBJ2-3, is GAGVSQSPSNKVTEKGKDVELRCDPISGHTALYWYRQSLGQGLEFLIYFQGNSAPDKSGLPSDRFSAERTGGSVSTLTIQRTQQEDSAVYLCASSLVPVDTQYFGPGTRLTVL.

The chain couples TRBV6-5 to TRBJ1-1, with D hard to call. This CDR3 has 13 amino acids. Germline CDR1 and CDR2: MNHEY and SVGAGI. With 6 bases removed from V and 5 bases from J, the gap between germline ends came to 13 bases. CDR3 amino acids: CASSPGLGTEAFF. The DNA of the CDR3 is TGTGCCAGCAGCCCGGGTCTTGGGACTGAAGCTTTCTTT.

The J gene is TRBJ2-3, the V gene TRBV7-3; 9 bases line up with TRBD1. J was trimmed by 2 bases and V by 1 base; bases with no gene match: 7. Germline V gene data show CDR1 as SGHTA and CDR2 as FQGTGA. The CDR3 is 17 amino acids. The chain's CDR3 is CASSLIGQGSNTDTQYF. The CDR3 DNA reads TGTGCCAGCAGCTTAATCGGACAGGGGTCCAACACAGATACGCAGTATTTT.

The chain employs TRBV6-8 and TRBJ2-2, with 7 positions matching TRBD1. Unmatched junction bases numbered 3, after V lost 5 bases and J lost 0 bases. The CDR3 sequence is 15 residues long. From germline, CDR1 is MNHGY and CDR2 SAAAGT. The CDR3 DNA sequence: TGTGCCAGCAGTGGACAGGCCGCGAACACCGGGGAGCTGTTTTTT. Encoded protein: CASSGQAANTGELFF.

The chain joins TRBV6-2 or TRBV6-3 to TRBJ1-5, with D maybe TRBD1 (6 bases). Looked up from germline, CDR1 is MNHEY and CDR2 is SVGEGT. This CDR3 has 16 amino acids. The V end was cut by 2 bases, the J end by 2 bases, with 13 bases between. CDR3 region: CASSYQRTARNQPQHF. CDR3 nucleotide sequence: TGTGCCAGCAGTTACCAACGGACAGCCCGCAATCAGCCCCAGCATTTT.

The V gene is TRBV5-1, the J gene TRBJ2-1; TRBD2 matches 13 bases. The CDR3 length is 15 residues. CDR1 and CDR2 (germline): SGHRS, YFSETQ. J gave up 6 bases and V 4 bases, and 4 bases lay outside the gene matches. CDR3 loop: CASSQGLAGINEQFF. Written as DNA, the CDR3 is TGCGCCAGCAGCCAGGGACTAGCGGGAATCAATGAGCAGTTCTTC.

This rearrangement joins TRBV29-1 to TRBJ1-5; D may be TRBD1 (5 bases). Per germline, CDR1 SQVTM and CDR2 ANQGSEA. CDR3 size: 13 residues. Trimming left V 4 bases short and J 6 bases short, with 13 bases between. DNA for the CDR3: TGCAGCGTTGCTGGGGGGGATGGTCAGCCCCAGCATTTT. This encodes CSVAGGDGQPQHF.

The rearrangement links TRBV7-3 to TRBJ2-3; 7 bases match TRBD2. The CDR3 has 14 amino acids. J lost 4 bases, V lost 5 bases, and 6 bases had no gene match. Germline CDR1 is SGHTA and CDR2 is FQGTGA. CDR3 DNA: TGTGCCAGCAGCCCGGGACTAACCCCAGATACGCAGTATTTT. It encodes CASSPGLTPDTQYF.

The gene calls are TRBV6-5 and TRBJ1-4, with D unclear. The CDR3 is 15 amino acids. Deletions cut 8 bases from V and 5 bases from J, with 18 bases between. Germline V lookup: CDR1 MNHEY, CDR2 SVGAGI. DNA for the CDR3: TGTGCCAGCCGACAAGGAGGTGGTCAGAATGAAAAACTGTTTTTT. Translation gives CASRQGGGQNEKLFF.

J is TRBJ2-7 and V is TRBV7-9; 14 bases fit TRBD2. CDR1 is SEHNR and CDR2 is FQNEAQ in the germline V gene (reference sequence). The CDR3 consists of 16 residues. The J segment lost 2 bases and the V segment lost 4 bases, leaving 4 bases of the junction unmatched. DNA of the CDR3: TGTGCCAGCAGCTGGGGACTAGCGGGGGCCCCCTACGAGCAGTACTTC. It is translated as CASSWGLAGAPYEQYF.

The chain recombines TRBV29-1 with TRBJ2-1; D is perhaps TRBD2 (5 bases). Germline V lookup: CDR1 SQVTM, CDR2 ANQGSEA. This CDR3 has 12 residues. Deletions cut 5 bases from V and 7 bases from J, with 12 bases between. The CDR3 reads CSVNKRDNEQFF. CDR3 sequence (DNA): TGCAGCGTTAATAAGAGGGATAATGAGCAGTTCTTC.

The V call is TRBV2, the J call TRBJ1-2; D is undetermined. The CDR3 covers 12 residues. Deletions cut 3 bases from V and 4 bases from J, with 6 bases between. Germline V gene sequence: CDR1 SNHLY, CDR2 FYNNEI. The CDR3 nucleotides read TGTGCCAGCAGTGAGGAGGCCTATGGCTACACCTTC. Protein sequence: CASSEEAYGYTF.

This sequence joins TRBV10-3 and TRBJ2-6, with no clear D. The germline CDR1 and CDR2 sequences are ENHRY and SYGVKD. With 5 bases removed from V and 3 bases from J, the gap between germline ends came to 5 bases. The CDR3 consists of 13 residues. CDR3 sequence (DNA): TGTGCCATCAGTCCCAGTGGGGCCAACGTCCTGACTTTC. Its translation is CAISPSGANVLTF.

This rearrangement joins TRBV7-7 to TRBJ2-5, with TRBD1 identical over 7 bases. The CDR3 spans 15 residues. Germline CDR1 and CDR2: SSHAT and FNYEAQ (reference sequence). The V segment lost 5 bases and the J segment 1 base; nucleotides outside the gene matches: 7. CDR3 DNA: TGTGCCAGCAGCATAAGACAGGGCCTCCAAGAGACCCAGTACTTC. This codes for CASSIRQGLQETQYF.

This chain joins TRBV7-6 and TRBJ2-5, with D maybe TRBD1 (5 bases). V dropped 5 bases and J dropped 1 base, with 11 bases sitting between them. The CDR3 loop spans 14 amino acids. Germline values: CDR1 SGHVS, CDR2 FNYEAQ. Here the CDR3 DNA reads TGTGCCAGCAGCGCATGGGGCCCCCAAGAGACCCAGTACTTC. Translating it yields CASSAWGPQETQYF.

This rearrangement joins TRBV5-1 to TRBJ2-1, with TRBD2 matching over 14 bases. The CDR3 length is 18 residues. Germline-derived CDR1 and CDR2 are SGHRS and YFSETQ. After removal of 1 base from V and 4 bases from J, the junction contained 7 bases not matched to a gene. CDR3 nucleotide sequence: TGCGCCAGCAGCTTGACGACTAGCGGGGGGGCAATATACAATGAGCAGTTCTTC. Protein: CASSLTTSGGAIYNEQFF.